The 23 T cell receptor beta chains listed next were all sequenced from one sample in a study of control samples from healthy donors and cancer patients. Sequenced by immunoSEQ multiplex PCR; TCRdb stores in-frame clones only, minus some. The sample lists about 170,000 clones; roughly 89% were seen once. Input material: blood. The receptors shown here come from a woman in her 30s in good health.

The V call is TRBV6-2 or TRBV6-3, the J call TRBJ2-7; 7 positions agree with TRBD1. The germline gives CDR1 MNHEY, CDR2 SVGEGT. V lost 2 bases and J lost 2; bases outside the gene matches: 0. CDR3 length: 13 residues. In DNA form, the CDR3 reads TGTGCCAGCAGTTACAGGGGGCCCTACGAGCAGTACTTC. This translates into CASSYRGPYEQYF.

The CDR3: CASSSDGYYGYTF. CDR3 DNA: TGTGCCAGCAGTTCGGACGGTTACTATGGCTACACCTTC. The V gene is TRBV6-8, the J gene TRBJ1-2; D not certain. Germline-derived CDR1 and CDR2 are MNHGY and SAAAGT. Deletions cut 4 bases from V and 3 bases from J, with 9 bases between. This CDR3 has 13 amino acids.

The rearrangement joins TRBV24-1 to TRBJ2-3; D unresolved. The CDR3 length is 12 residues. Trimming left V 6 bases short and J 5 bases short, with 8 bases between. Germline CDR1 KGHDR, CDR2 SFDVKD. The CDR3 reads CATSPTGDTQYF. The CDR3 nucleotides are TGTGCCACCAGTCCGACGGGAGATACGCAGTATTTT.

The genes are TRBV7-9 and TRBJ2-5; TRBD2 agrees at 15 bases. CDR3 size: 16 residues. V was clipped by 3 bases and J by 5 bases; unmatched bases: 4. CDR1 is SEHNR and CDR2 is FQNEAQ in the germline V gene (reference sequence). CDR3 amino acids: CASSLGLAGGSETQYF. In DNA, the CDR3 is TGTGCCAGCAGCTTGGGACTAGCGGGAGGATCCGAGACCCAGTACTTC.

The chain recombines TRBV24-1 with TRBJ2-3; tentative D call: TRBD1 (6 bases). V was cut by 4 bases and J by 3 bases, with 13 bases left in between. This CDR3 is 15 amino acids long. Germline V gene data show CDR1 as KGHDR and CDR2 as SFDVKD. In nucleotides, the CDR3 is TGTGCCACCAGTGACCCACAGGGTCCTACAGATACGCAGTATTTT. Its protein product is CATSDPQGPTDTQYF.

The chain has TRBV10-2 and TRBJ2-2; 7 bases match TRBD2. The CDR3 covers 15 residues. CDR1 WSHSY and CDR2 SAAADI come from the germline V gene. Trimming removed 4 bases from V and 4 bases from J; junction bases left unmatched: 6. The CDR3 loop reads CASSGSGKVTGELFF. For the CDR3, the DNA is TGCGCCAGCAGTGGGAGCGGGAAGGTCACCGGGGAGCTGTTTTTT.

The chain is built from TRBV6-5 and TRBJ2-7; D is ambiguous. This CDR3 contains 13 residues. The germline V gene encodes CDR1 MNHEY and CDR2 SVGAGI. V was shortened by 3 bases and J by 2 bases, with 8 bases between the two germline ends. The chain's CDR3 is CASSYGPTYEQYF. Written as DNA, the CDR3 is TGTGCCAGCAGTTATGGGCCAACCTACGAGCAGTACTTC.

This chain joins TRBV19 and TRBJ1-5; D is unresolved. The CDR3 has 14 residues. The germline V gene has CDR1 LNHDA and CDR2 SQIVND (reference sequence). The V and J ends lost 3 bases and 4 bases respectively, with 10 bases between them. CDR3 DNA: TGTGCCAGTAGTATCTCCAGGAATAATCAGCCCCAGCATTTT. Its translation: CASSISRNNQPQHF.

A word on this clone: The sample holds other DNA sequences that translate to the same CDR3. This chain uses TRBV18 with TRBJ2-3, with no clear D. The germline gives CDR1 KGHSH, CDR2 LQKENI. The ends were cut back, 5 bases at V and 2 bases at J, with 2 bases in the middle. The CDR3 spans 11 residues. The CDR3 coding sequence is TGTGCCAGCTCATCCACAGATACGCAGTATTTT. Translation: CASSSTDTQYF.

This clone has a handful of counts. The chain uses TRBV27 and TRBJ2-3, with a possible D match to TRBD1 (5 bases). Germline V CDR1 and CDR2: MNHEY, SMNVEV (reference sequence). V lost 2 bases and J lost 1, with 7 bases in between. CDR3 length: 14 residues. The DNA for the CDR3 is TGTGCCAGCAGTTTAATACAGGGCACAGATACGCAGTATTTT. Protein sequence: CASSLIQGTDTQYF.

This chain connects TRBV6-4 to TRBJ1-3; 8 bases agree with TRBD1. Germline CDR1 reads MRHNA; CDR2 reads SNTAGT. V lost 6 bases, J lost 4 bases, and 11 bases stayed unmatched. The CDR3 is 16 amino acids. The DNA of the CDR3 is TGTGCCAGCAGGGCCCCCAGGGGGCTAGAGGGAAACACCATATATTTT. Translating it yields CASRAPRGLEGNTIYF.

The rearrangement uses TRBV5-1 and TRBJ2-7; TRBD2 matches at 13 bases. Germline V gene data show CDR1 as SGHRS and CDR2 as YFSETQ. V lost 0 bases and J lost 6; bases outside the gene matches: 3. The CDR3 is 15 amino acids. The DNA of the CDR3 is TGCGCCAGCAGCTTGGGGACTAGCGGGAGTCTCGAGCAGTACTTC. Residues: CASSLGTSGSLEQYF.

V usage is TRBV18 and J usage is TRBJ2-1; 7 bases line up with TRBD2. The CDR3 extends over 14 amino acids. Germline V gene data show CDR1 as KGHSH and CDR2 as LQKENI. Trimming removed 4 bases from V and 6 bases from J; junction bases left unmatched: 6. The CDR3 here is CASSQRLAVNEQFF. CDR3 nucleotides: TGTGCCAGCTCACAGAGACTAGCAGTCAATGAGCAGTTCTTC.

V usage is TRBV5-4 and J usage is TRBJ1-6, with D tentatively TRBD1 (5 bases). Per the germline V gene, CDR1 is SGHNT and CDR2 is YYREEE (reference sequence). The ends were cut back, 0 bases at V and 4 bases at J, with 11 bases in the middle. The CDR3 totals 16 residues. CDR3 loop: CASSLAGRQYNSPLHF. As DNA, the CDR3 is TGTGCCAGCAGCTTGGCCGGGAGACAGTATAATTCACCCCTCCACTTT. Drawing the rest from reference TRBV5-4 and TRBJ1-6, the complete variable domain is ETGVTQSPTHLIKTRGQQVTLRCSSQSGHNTVSWYQQALGQGPQFIFQYYREEENGRGNFPPRFSGLQFPNYSSELNVNALELDDSALYLCASSLAGRQYNSPLHFGNGTRLTVT.

The chain is built from TRBV9 and TRBJ2-1, with TRBD2 matching 7 bases. The CDR3 covers 15 residues. The trim removed 0 bases at V and 7 bases at J, leaving 7 bases unmatched. Germline CDR1 is SGDLS and CDR2 is YYNGEE. CDR3 in DNA: TGTGCCAGCAGCGTAGCCCCGCTAGCGGAGAATGAGCAGTTCTTC. Residues: CASSVAPLAENEQFF.

V and J are TRBV5-5 and TRBJ1-2; D is ambiguous. Germline CDR1 and CDR2: SGHKS and YYEKEE (reference sequence). Trimming removed 0 bases from V and 6 bases from J, with 9 bases in between. The CDR3 is 13 residues long. DNA for the CDR3: TGTGCCAGCAGCTTGGGTTCTGGGGATGGCTACACCTTC. Its protein product is CASSLGSGDGYTF.

V gene TRBV5-1 combines with J gene TRBJ1-1; tentative D call: TRBD1 (6 bases). CDR3 length: 15 amino acids. Germline V gene sequence: CDR1 SGHRS, CDR2 YFSETQ. V gave up 0 bases and J gave up 1 base, with 10 bases separating them. The CDR3 protein is CASSLGDTPNTEAFF. CDR3 sequence (DNA): TGCGCCAGCAGCTTGGGGGACACTCCGAACACTGAAGCTTTCTTT. Supplemented by reference TRBV5-1 and TRBJ1-1, the full variable domain reads KAGVTQTPRYLIKTRGQQVTLSCSPISGHRSVSWYQQTPGQGLQFLFEYFSETQRNKGNFPGRFSGRQFSNSRSEMNVSTLELGDSALYLCASSLGDTPNTEAFFGQGTRLTVV.

The chain combines TRBV5-4 with TRBJ1-1; D is possibly TRBD1 (6 bases). The length of the CDR3 is 14 residues. The germline CDR1 and CDR2 sequences are SGHNT and YYREEE (reference sequence). Trimming took off 0 bases at V and 3 bases at J, with 9 bases between the two ends. CDR3 nucleotides: TGTGCCAGCAGCTTGGGGGGGCGGTACACTGAAGCTTTCTTT. It is translated as CASSLGGRYTEAFF.

The gene calls are TRBV3-1 (or the pseudogene TRBV3-2) and TRBJ2-1, with D possibly being TRBD2 (6 bases). The CDR3 is 15 amino acids. Germline lookup yields CDR1 LGHDT and CDR2 YNNKEL (reference sequence). V was cut by 1 base and J by 0 bases, with 7 bases left in between. CDR3 residues: CASSQGLVSYNEQFF. Written as DNA, the CDR3 is TGTGCCAGCAGCCAAGGACTAGTCTCCTACAATGAGCAGTTCTTC.

V and J are TRBV4-1 and TRBJ1-4; 7 bases fit TRBD1. CDR3 length equals 15 residues. CDR1 is MGHRA, CDR2 YSYEKL, per germline. Germline trimming cut 4 bases from V and 6 bases from J; bases unmatched to any gene: 8. The CDR3 DNA reads as TGCGCCAGCAGCCGAGGGGCAGGGGGGCATGAAAAACTGTTTTTT. It codes for CASSRGAGGHEKLFF.

The gene calls are TRBV2 and TRBJ1-1; 9 bases align to TRBD1. Germline V gives CDR1 SNHLY, CDR2 FYNNEI. With V trimmed by 7 bases and J by 1 base, 1 base remained unmatched. The CDR3 contains 13 residues. CDR3 nucleotide sequence: TGTGCCAGCAAGGACAGGGGGAACACTGAAGCTTTCTTT. Translated, it gives CASKDRGNTEAFF.

On this clone: The same CDR3 arises from other DNA sequences in this sample as well. The V and J genes are TRBV20-1 and TRBJ2-1; D ambiguous. V was shortened by 2 bases and J by 4 bases, with 3 bases between the two germline ends. This CDR3 is 11 amino acids long. Germline V lookup: CDR1 DFQATT, CDR2 SNEGSKA (reference sequence). CDR3 loop: CSARRYNEQFF. The CDR3 DNA sequence: TGCAGTGCTAGAAGATACAATGAGCAGTTCTTC.

The V call is TRBV2, the J call TRBJ2-3; 8 nucleotides align to TRBD2. This CDR3 contains 15 residues. CDR1 is SNHLY and CDR2 is FYNNEI in the germline V gene. J was trimmed by 0 bases and V by 6 bases; bases with no gene match: 5. CDR3: CASSRSGGSTDTQYF. The DNA for the CDR3 is TGTGCCAGCAGCCGAAGCGGGGGTAGCACAGATACGCAGTATTTT.